This TCR beta chain was captured by sequencing in a study of cytomegalovirus exposure and HLA in healthy donors. The CDR3 totals 14 residues. The germline V gene has CDR1 SNHLY and CDR2 FYNNEI. The V gene lost 3 bases and the J gene lost 2 bases, with 10 bases spanning the gap. With 60 Vbeta and 13 Jbeta primers, the PCR was carried out. The assay was immunoSEQ multiplex PCR, and TCRdb's table has in-frame clones only and misses some. The sample has about 120,000 clones, roughly four fifths seen once; the top ten hold roughly 2.5%. The sample taken for sequencing was PBMCs. The receptor comes from a woman between 18 and 29 years old in good health and CMV-seronegative. The rearrangement links TRBV2 to TRBJ2-5, with D perhaps matching TRBD1 (6 bases). The CDR3 nucleotides are TGTGCCAGCAGTGATGGGACATTGCAAGAGACCCAGTACTTC. Its protein is CASSDGTLQETQYF.